Listed below are T cell receptor beta chains from one sample, sequenced in a study of T cell repertoires in cytomegalovirus infection. These receptors have no known antigen. TCRdb ran MiXCR on the reads and lists one entry per CDR3 protein. This table holds about 500,000 distinct CDR3 sequences, 30% to 35% found once. The source was cultured PBMCs, collected from culture after CMV antigen stimulation. Receptors were obtained from a human donor in good health (CMV status not recorded). Some clones in this sample may be carry-over from other donors' samples. Each CDR3 is given with its conserved first and last residue. D genes are given only for firm matches. Expanded clones are given a class, and other clones once, few, many or no size at all.

TRBV7-8	.	TRBJ1-1	.	TGTGCCAGCAGCTCCAGCCTCCTTCACGGGGGTATGAACACTGAAGCTTTCTTT	CASSSSLLHGGMNTEAFF
TRBV6-2/TRBV6-3	TRBD1	TRBJ1-1	few	TGTGCCAGCAGTTACAGGGGGCGGACTGAAGCTTTCTTT	CASSYRGRTEAFF
TRBV7-2	.	TRBJ2-1	few	TGTGCCAGCAGCTTAATACGGTCTTCCTACAATGAGCAGTTCTTC	CASSLIRSSYNEQFF
TRBV12-3/TRBV12-4	.	TRBJ2-5	.	TGTGCCAGCAGTTTACACACTAGTAGAGAGACCCAGTACTTC	CASSLHTSRETQYF
TRBV11-1	.	TRBJ1-1	.	TGTGCCAGCAGCGCGACAGCGGTGGGGACTGAAGCTTTCTTT	CASSATAVGTEAFF
TRBV7-9	.	TRBJ2-1	.	TGTGCCAGCAGCTTGATGGATGAGCAGTTCTTC	CASSLMDEQFF
TRBV12-3/TRBV12-4	.	TRBJ2-7	once	TGTGCCAGCAGTTTAGGTGACGGCCCCTACGAGCAGTACTTC	CASSLGDGPYEQYF
TRBV4-3	.	TRBJ2-2	.	TGCGCCAGCAGCCAAGACCCACAGGCCGCCGGGGAGCTGTTTTTT	CASSQDPQAAGELFF
TRBV6-2/TRBV6-3	TRBD1	TRBJ2-4	few	TGTGCCAGCCTCTCGGCGGGACAGGGGAGAAACATTCAGTACTTC	CASLSAGQGRNIQYF
TRBV19	TRBD1	TRBJ2-5	.	TGTGCCAGTAGTATCAGACAGGGGAGTGAGACCCAGTACTTC	CASSIRQGSETQYF
TRBV12-3/TRBV12-4	.	TRBJ1-6	.	TGTGCCAGCAGCAACAGACAGGCGAACTCACCCCTCCACTTT	CASSNRQANSPLHF
TRBV28	TRBD2	TRBJ2-1	.	TGTGCCAGCAGCTACAAGCCCCTAACTAGCGGGAGCGGGTATGAGCAGTTCTTC	CASSYKPLTSGSGYEQFF
TRBV11-2	.	TRBJ2-1	.	TGTGCCAGCAGCTTAGCTTCTGGGACTAGGGGGCGTTACAATGAGCAGTTCTTC	CASSLASGTRGRYNEQFF
TRBV7-2	.	TRBJ1-6	many	TGTGCCAGCAGCTTAGAAGCCGGCCGACCCTACCTCCACTTT	CASSLEAGRPYLHF
TRBV7-2	.	TRBJ1-2	.	TGTGCCAGCAGCTTAGGAAGCCGACGCCGCACCTTC	CASSLGSRRRTF
TRBV29-1	.	TRBJ1-5	.	TGCAGCGTTGAGGGGGGAAGCAATCAGCCCCAGCATTTT	CSVEGGSNQPQHF
TRBV10-3	TRBD2	TRBJ2-3	few	TGTGCCATCAGTGGAAAGACGGCTAGCGGGTTTAGCACAGATACGCAGTATTTT	CAISGKTASGFSTDTQYF
TRBV7-2	.	TRBJ1-1	few	TGTGCCAGCAGCTTAGTTCTGGGGACCTACACTGAAGCTTTCTTT	CASSLVLGTYTEAFF
TRBV12-3/TRBV12-4	.	TRBJ1-5	few	TGTGCCAGCAGTTTAGACCCGGAGGGTAGCAATCAGCCCCAGCATTTT	CASSLDPEGSNQPQHF
TRBV29-1	TRBD2	TRBJ2-7	few	TGCAGCGTCGTTGGACTAGCGGGAGAGAGCTCCTACGAGCAGTACTTC	CSVVGLAGESSYEQYF
TRBV19	.	TRBJ2-1	few	TGTGCCAGTAGTCTACGGGATGCCTACAATGAGCAGTTCTTC	CASSLRDAYNEQFF
TRBV6-6	.	TRBJ2-1	few	TGTGCCAGCAGTTACGGTGGTCGTGAGCAGTTCTTC	CASSYGGREQFF
TRBV28	.	TRBJ1-3	.	TGTGCCAGCAGGCCCCCGTGGAGCTTATACTCTGGAAACACCATATATTTT	CASRPPWSLYSGNTIYF
TRBV28	.	TRBJ2-1	.	TGTGCCAGCAGTCGCCGGACCCCTCTTGGCAATGAGCAGTTCTTC	CASSRRTPLGNEQFF
TRBV7-2	TRBD1	TRBJ1-6	.	TGTGCCAGCAGCCCCGACAGGGTTACAGATTCACCCCTCCACTTT	CASSPDRVTDSPLHF
TRBV28	TRBD2	TRBJ2-1	.	TGTGCCAGCGTTGGGGCGGGAGAATCCTACAATGAGCAGTTCTTC	CASVGAGESYNEQFF
TRBV7-9	.	TRBJ1-1	.	TGTGCCAGCAGCTTAGTGTCAGGGGCCAACACTGAAGCTTTCTTT	CASSLVSGANTEAFF
TRBV20-1	TRBD2	TRBJ2-1	.	TGCAGTGCTAGAGATCCGGGCGGGAGAGGGGTCTCCTACAATGAGCAGTTCTTC	CSARDPGGRGVSYNEQFF
TRBV28	TRBD2	TRBJ2-7	.	TGTGCCAGCAGTATTGGGGCTAGCGGGAGTTACGAGCAGTACTTC	CASSIGASGSYEQYF
TRBV7-9	TRBD2	TRBJ2-7	few	TGTGCCAGCAGCCAAAGGAGTAGCGGGAGTCTCACCTACGAGCAGTACTTC	CASSQRSSGSLTYEQYF
TRBV6-2/TRBV6-3	.	TRBJ2-1	.	TGTGCCAGCACTTATGGTACCCTCTCCTACAATGAGCAGTTCTTC	CASTYGTLSYNEQFF
TRBV10-1	TRBD2	TRBJ2-1	.	TGCGCCAGCAGTGAGGAACTAGCGGGAGGAGGGAAGCAGTTCTTC	CASSEELAGGGKQFF
TRBV20-1	.	TRBJ1-2	.	TGCAGTGCTAGAGTAGAGGCTGGTCAGAGAATTAACTATGGCTACACCTTC	CSARVEAGQRINYGYTF
TRBV24-1	TRBD1	TRBJ1-5	once	TGTGCCACCAGTGTGACAGGGGATCAGCCCCAGCATTTT	CATSVTGDQPQHF
TRBV7-2	.	TRBJ2-4	.	TGTGCCAGCAGCTTAGGGGGGGGGGGGCTGAGGAAAAACATTCAGTACTTC	CASSLGGGGLRKNIQYF
TRBV6-8	.	TRBJ2-3	once	TGTGCCAGCAGTGAAAGGACAGTGTCGGGGAGTTTTTACGCAGTTACGCAGTATTTT	CASSERTVSGSFYAVTQYF
TRBV4-1	.	TRBJ1-6	few	TGCGCCAGCAGCCCTGAAGAGGTGAGACCCCTCCACTTT	CASSPEEVRPLHF
TRBV12-3/TRBV12-4	.	TRBJ2-1	once	TGTGCCAGCACTTTTGGGGCGAGCAACAATGAGCAGTTCTTC	CASTFGASNNEQFF
TRBV7-2	TRBD2	TRBJ2-5	few	TGTGCCAGCAGCTTAGGGGGGTCTAGCGGGAGCTGGGGAGAGACCCAGTACTTC	CASSLGGSSGSWGETQYF
TRBV6-2/TRBV6-3	TRBD2	TRBJ2-1	.	TGTGCCAGCAGCCAGGGACTAGCGGGACGGATGAGCTCCTACAATGAGCAGTTCTTC	CASSQGLAGRMSSYNEQFF
TRBV27	.	TRBJ2-5	.	TGTGCCAGCAGACCATGGACAGCCCAAGAGACCCAGTACTTC	CASRPWTAQETQYF
TRBV28	TRBD1	TRBJ2-7	few	TGTGCCAGCAGTTTCGAGACAGGGCCCTACGAGCAGTACTTC	CASSFETGPYEQYF
TRBV6-5	.	TRBJ2-2	few	TGTGCCAGCAGTTACTTCACAGTCTTAGCCACCGGGGAGCTGTTTTTT	CASSYFTVLATGELFF
TRBV12-3/TRBV12-4	.	TRBJ2-3	few	TGTGCCAGCAGTTTAAGAACGATTGCAGATACGCAGTATTTT	CASSLRTIADTQYF
TRBV7-2	.	TRBJ2-3	many	TGTGCCAGCAGCTCGCAGGGGTCGATAAGTTATCCCACAGATACGCAGTATTTT	CASSSQGSISYPTDTQYF
TRBV28	.	TRBJ1-1	.	TGTGCCAGCAGTTTCCTAGCAGGGAGGACTGAAGCTTTCTTT	CASSFLAGRTEAFF
TRBV7-2	.	TRBJ2-7	.	TGTGCCAGCAGCTTACAGGGATTCTCCTACGAGCAGTACTTC	CASSLQGFSYEQYF
TRBV7-2	.	TRBJ2-5	.	TGTGCCAGCAGCGGGAGTTGGCAAGAGACCCAGTACTTC	CASSGSWQETQYF